The subject of this entry is one T cell receptor (beta chain). Its specificity is unknown. This entry belongs to a study of T cell repertoires in cytomegalovirus infection. Study background: Used in the study were CMV epitopes, some recently identified and HLA-C-restricted, others well-studied and HLA-B-restricted. A matching HLA type, together with CMV infection, was signaled by public TCR beta signatures. General study findings and limits: What dominated the ex vivo response were HLA-C-restricted CMV-specific TCR beta clonotypes.

Germline values: CDR1 SGHVS, CDR2 FQNEAQ. The J segment lost 6 bases and the V segment lost 1 base, leaving 9 bases of the junction unmatched. This CDR3 spans 16 amino acids. Using its own MiXCR run on the reads, TCRdb lists one record per CDR3 protein. This sample has hundreds of thousands of distinct CDR3 sequences, with around 29% found just once. Sequenced here: cultured PBMCs, sampled from culture after CMV antigen stimulation. The chain joins TRBV7-8 to TRBJ2-4; 7 bases match TRBD2. The clonotype was recovered from a human donor in good health (CMV status not recorded). Some clones in this sample may be carry-over from other donors' samples. The CDR3 spells CASSLGGEGLANIQYF. CDR3 nucleotides: TGTGCCAGCAGCTTAGGGGGGGAGGGGTTGGCAAACATTCAGTACTTC.